In its sample, the clone carrying this TCR beta chain was seen a few times. Its antigen is still unknown. The individuals who served as donors were healthy Caucasians living in Russia, aged roughly 6 to 90. These data come from a study of blood T cells in healthy people across ages. Looking at the study overall: The capture of about one barcoded beta molecule per two T cells was achieved by template switching. Study outcomes and limitations: Observed TCR beta diversity showed a strong correlation with the percentage of naive T cells as measured by flow cytometry.

It was with a sample-barcoded 5' primer and a J-beta primer mix that a second PCR of about 6 to 11 cycles was run. Researchers report that a template-switch adaptor with 12 random nucleotides tagged each cDNA molecule. TCRdb recomputed calls from the 5' RACE reads with MiXCR, one row per CDR3 protein. The sample comprises 1.5 million to 2 million distinct CDR3 sequences, roughly 28% of which are singletons, and 7.7% rests with the top ten. The clonotype comes from a woman in her thirties in good health. The sequencing sample was made of blood.

In nucleotides, the CDR3 is TGTGCCAGCAGCGTAGAGGGTCTCGCCACAGATACGCAGTATTTT. Translation gives CASSVEGLATDTQYF. The V call is TRBV9, the J call TRBJ2-3; no definite D call. Between the trimmed V and J ends, which lost 0 bases and 2 bases, there was a span of 10 bases. Germline CDR1 SGDLS, CDR2 YYNGEE. This CDR3 has 15 residues.